This T cell receptor beta chain was recovered during a study of identical twins. Trimming pared 6 bases from V and 4 bases from J, leaving 18 bases between. Germline CDR1 is MNHEY and CDR2 is SMNVEV (reference sequence). CDR3 length: 15 residues. TCRdb re-called the 5' RACE reads through MiXCR, storing one row per CDR3 protein. The table records some 690,000 distinct CDR3 sequences, 21% of them present only once. This sample was shared with a second study, whose subject was T cells expressing NK-cell markers. That paper notes: Several experiments confined sorting to alpha-beta TCR T cells with an anti-gamma-delta TCR antibody. Of the CD8+ T cells in about 6 donors, roughly 1.0-7.0% belonged to dominant NKG2C+ clonotypes.

This clonotype originated in a woman aged 18-29 years in good health. Sequencing was carried out using PBMCs. The chain joins TRBV27 to TRBJ1-2, with D uncertain. CDR3 sequence: CASSPIDTPLYGYTF. The CDR3 nucleotides are TGTGCCAGCAGCCCAATCGATACACCTCTCTATGGCTACACCTTC.